Listed here are 6 T cell receptor beta chains from one sample, sequenced in a study of blood T cell dynamics during melanoma immunotherapy. The sample's time point: pre-treatment baseline. The method was immunoSEQ multiplex PCR; TCRdb's version includes in-frame clones alone and lacks a portion of them. Of 15,000 to 20,000 clones in the sample, roughly 83% are singletons; the top ten hold more than 6.5%. The specimen was blood, collected from a patient treated with checkpoint blockade. These receptors all come from a human donor with melanoma.

The genes are TRBV18 and TRBJ2-2, with 7 bases lining up with TRBD2. In germline, CDR1 is KGHSH, CDR2 LQKENI. The CDR3 has 14 amino acids. V was pared by 8 bases and J by 6 bases, with 9 bases of the junction left unmatched. The chain's CDR3 is CASRLGGSSGELFF. The CDR3 bases are TGTGCCAGCCGGCTGGGCGGGAGTTCCGGGGAGCTGTTTTTT. Full variable domain (missing parts from reference TRBV18 and TRBJ2-2): NAGVMQNPRHLVRRRGQEARLRCSPMKGHSHVYWYRQLPEEGLKFMVYLQKENIIDESGMPKERFSAEFPKEGPSILRIQQVVRGDSAAYFCASRLGGSSGELFFGEGSRLTVL.

The V call is TRBV7-2, the J call TRBJ2-3; D is unclear. Looked up from germline, CDR1 is SGHTA and CDR2 is FQGNSA. V gave up 6 bases and J gave up 0 bases, with 10 bases separating them. The CDR3 totals 14 residues. The CDR3 bases are TGTGCCAGCAGTATGGGGTCTAGCACAGATACGCAGTATTTT. This encodes CASSMGSSTDTQYF.

The gene calls are TRBV2 and TRBJ2-6; TRBD2 is a possible D gene (5 bases). The CDR3 sequence is 14 residues long. The ends were cut back, 8 bases at V and 0 bases at J, with 8 bases in the middle. Germline-derived CDR1 and CDR2 are SNHLY and FYNNEI. CDR3 in amino acids: CASLGSSGANVLTF. In DNA form, the CDR3 reads TGTGCCAGCCTTGGGAGCTCTGGGGCCAACGTCCTGACTTTC.

The V and J genes are TRBV14 and TRBJ1-2; no clear D. From germline, CDR1 is SGHDN and CDR2 FVKESK. The CDR3 extends over 13 amino acids. V lost 1 base and J 7 bases, leaving 10 bases between the germline ends. This chain's CDR3 is CASSQVAAGGYTF. DNA of the CDR3: TGTGCCAGCAGCCAAGTAGCCGCGGGTGGCTACACCTTC. The entire variable domain, with the rest obtained from reference TRBV14 and TRBJ1-2, is as follows: EAGVTQFPSHSVIEKGQTVTLRCDPISGHDNLYWYRRVMGKEIKFLLHFVKESKQDESGMPNNRFLAERTGGTYSTLKVQPAELEDSGVYFCASSQVAAGGYTFGSGTRLTVV.

This chain connects TRBV20-1 to TRBJ2-1; D call uncertain. From germline, CDR1 is DFQATT and CDR2 SNEGSKA (reference sequence). Trimming took 2 bases from V and 6 from J, leaving 5 bases between them. This CDR3 is 11 amino acids long. CDR3 DNA sequence: TGCAGTGCTAGATGGGGCAATGAGCAGTTCTTC. Amino acids: CSARWGNEQFF.

V is TRBV5-8 and J is TRBJ2-7; no clear D. CDR1 and CDR2 (germline): SGHTS, YDEGEE. Trimming took 0 bases from V and 3 from J, leaving 13 bases between them. The CDR3 has 15 amino acids. CDR3 DNA: TGTGCCAGCAGCTTGGCCGCCAGGACCATCTACGAGCAGTACTTC. The encoded protein is CASSLAARTIYEQYF.